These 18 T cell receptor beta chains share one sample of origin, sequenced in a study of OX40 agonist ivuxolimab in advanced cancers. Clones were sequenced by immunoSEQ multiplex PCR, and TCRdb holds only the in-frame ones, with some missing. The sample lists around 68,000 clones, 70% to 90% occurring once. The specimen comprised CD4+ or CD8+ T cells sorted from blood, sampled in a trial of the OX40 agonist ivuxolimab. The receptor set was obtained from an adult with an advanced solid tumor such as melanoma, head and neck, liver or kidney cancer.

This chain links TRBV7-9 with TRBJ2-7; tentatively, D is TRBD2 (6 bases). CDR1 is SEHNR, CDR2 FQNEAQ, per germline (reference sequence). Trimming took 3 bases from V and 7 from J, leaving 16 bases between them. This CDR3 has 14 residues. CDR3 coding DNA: TGTGCCAGCAGCTTCAGCGGGTCCACCAGTGAGCAGTACTTC. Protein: CASSFSGSTSEQYF.

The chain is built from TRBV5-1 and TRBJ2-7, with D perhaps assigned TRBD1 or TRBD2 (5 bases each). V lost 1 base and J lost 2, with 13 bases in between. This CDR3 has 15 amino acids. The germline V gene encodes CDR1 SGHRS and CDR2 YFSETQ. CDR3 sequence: CASSLNWGPAYEQYF. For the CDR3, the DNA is TGCGCCAGCAGCTTGAATTGGGGACCAGCCTACGAGCAGTACTTC.

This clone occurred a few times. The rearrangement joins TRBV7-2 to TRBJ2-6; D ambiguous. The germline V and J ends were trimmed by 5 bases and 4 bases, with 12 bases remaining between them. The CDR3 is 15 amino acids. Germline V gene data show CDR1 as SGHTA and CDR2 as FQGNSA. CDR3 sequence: CASSPRTVGANVLTF. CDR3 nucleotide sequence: TGTGCCAGCAGCCCCAGGACCGTGGGGGCCAACGTCCTGACTTTC.

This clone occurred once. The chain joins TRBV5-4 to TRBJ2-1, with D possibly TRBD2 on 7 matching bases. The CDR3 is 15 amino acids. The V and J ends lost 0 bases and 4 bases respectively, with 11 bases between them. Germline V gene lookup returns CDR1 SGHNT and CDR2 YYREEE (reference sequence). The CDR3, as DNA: TGTGCCAGCAGCTTGGACGGGGGGCCTTACAATGAGCAGTTCTTC. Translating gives CASSLDGGPYNEQFF. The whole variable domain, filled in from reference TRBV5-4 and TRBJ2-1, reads ETGVTQSPTHLIKTRGQQVTLRCSSQSGHNTVSWYQQALGQGPQFIFQYYREEENGRGNFPPRFSGLQFPNYSSELNVNALELDDSALYLCASSLDGGPYNEQFFGPGTRLTVL.

The CDR3 region has the DNA TGTGCCAGCTCGGAAGGGGGGAGGAACACTAACTATGGCTACACCTTC. Protein sequence: CASSEGGRNTNYGYTF. The chain couples TRBV18 to TRBJ1-2, with D possibly matching TRBD1 (6 bases). The CDR3 length is 16 residues. V lost 6 bases to trimming and J lost 0 bases, with 17 bases between them. Germline CDR1 is KGHSH and CDR2 is LQKENI.

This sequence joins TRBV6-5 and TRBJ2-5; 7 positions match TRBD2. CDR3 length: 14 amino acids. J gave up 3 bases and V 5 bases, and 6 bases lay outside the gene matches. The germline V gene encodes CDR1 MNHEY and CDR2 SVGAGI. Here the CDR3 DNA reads TGTGCCAGCAGTGACCAGCGGGAAAAAGAGACCCAGTACTTC. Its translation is CASSDQREKETQYF.

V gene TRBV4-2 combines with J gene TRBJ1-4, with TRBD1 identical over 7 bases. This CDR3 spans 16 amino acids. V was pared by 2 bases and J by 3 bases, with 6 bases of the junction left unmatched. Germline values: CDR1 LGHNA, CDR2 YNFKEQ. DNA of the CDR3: TGTGCCAGCAGCCAAAATGACAGGGTCGCTAATGAAAAACTGTTTTTT. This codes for CASSQNDRVANEKLFF.

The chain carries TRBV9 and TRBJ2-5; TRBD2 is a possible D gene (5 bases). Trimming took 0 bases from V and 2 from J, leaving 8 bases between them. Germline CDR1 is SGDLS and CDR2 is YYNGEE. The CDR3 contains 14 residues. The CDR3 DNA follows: TGTGCCAGCAGCGTAGCTCCGGGACAAGAGACCCAGTACTTC. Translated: CASSVAPGQETQYF.

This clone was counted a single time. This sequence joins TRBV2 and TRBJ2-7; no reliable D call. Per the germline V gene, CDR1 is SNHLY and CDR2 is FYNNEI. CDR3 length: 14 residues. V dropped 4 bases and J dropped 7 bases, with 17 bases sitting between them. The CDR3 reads CASSVNRTPGEQYF. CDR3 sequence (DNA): TGTGCCAGCAGTGTTAACCGTACCCCGGGTGAGCAGTACTTC.

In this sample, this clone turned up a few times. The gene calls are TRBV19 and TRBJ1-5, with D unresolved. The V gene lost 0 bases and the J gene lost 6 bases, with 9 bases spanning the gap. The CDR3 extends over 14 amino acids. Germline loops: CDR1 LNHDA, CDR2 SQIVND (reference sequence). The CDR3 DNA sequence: TGTGCCAGTAGTATAGATGAGACGAGTCAGCCCCAGCATTTT. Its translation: CASSIDETSQPQHF.

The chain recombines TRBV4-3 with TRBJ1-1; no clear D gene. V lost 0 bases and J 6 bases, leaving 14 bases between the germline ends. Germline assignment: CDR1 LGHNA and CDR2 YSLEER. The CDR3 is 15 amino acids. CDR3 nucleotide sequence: TGCGCCAGCAGCCAAGATAGCTTCTGGCGGGCTGAAGCTTTCTTT. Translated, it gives CASSQDSFWRAEAFF.

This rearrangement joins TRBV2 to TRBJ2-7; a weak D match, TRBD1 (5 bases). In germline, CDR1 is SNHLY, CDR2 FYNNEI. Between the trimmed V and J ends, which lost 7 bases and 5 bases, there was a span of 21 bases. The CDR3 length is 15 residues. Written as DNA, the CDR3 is TGTGCCAGCACCCCACGAAGGGGCTCAACCAACGAGCAGTACTTC. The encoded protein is CASTPRRGSTNEQYF.

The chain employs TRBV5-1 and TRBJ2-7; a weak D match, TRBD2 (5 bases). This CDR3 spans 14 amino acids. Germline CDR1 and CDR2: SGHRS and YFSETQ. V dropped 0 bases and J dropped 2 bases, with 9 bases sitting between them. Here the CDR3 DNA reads TGCGCCAGCAGCTTGGCCCGGGGAACCTACGAGCAGTACTTC. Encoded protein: CASSLARGTYEQYF. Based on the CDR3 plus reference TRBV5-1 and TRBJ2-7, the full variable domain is KAGVTQTPRYLIKTRGQQVTLSCSPISGHRSVSWYQQTPGQGLQFLFEYFSETQRNKGNFPGRFSGRQFSNSRSEMNVSTLELGDSALYLCASSLARGTYEQYFGPGTRLTVT.

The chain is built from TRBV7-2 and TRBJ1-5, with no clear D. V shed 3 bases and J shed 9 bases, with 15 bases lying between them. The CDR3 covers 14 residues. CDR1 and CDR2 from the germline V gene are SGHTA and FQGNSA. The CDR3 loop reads CASSFQTGDRPQHF. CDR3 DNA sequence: TGTGCCAGCAGCTTTCAAACCGGTGACCGGCCCCAGCATTTT.

The CDR3 DNA reads as TGCGCCAGCAGCACTGGACAGATGGGGTATGGCTACACCTTC. The encoded protein is CASSTGQMGYGYTF. The V gene is TRBV5-1, the J gene TRBJ1-2; D is perhaps TRBD1 (6 bases). CDR3 size: 14 residues. Trimming stripped 4 bases from V and 5 bases from J, with 15 bases between. Germline lookup yields CDR1 SGHRS and CDR2 YFSETQ.

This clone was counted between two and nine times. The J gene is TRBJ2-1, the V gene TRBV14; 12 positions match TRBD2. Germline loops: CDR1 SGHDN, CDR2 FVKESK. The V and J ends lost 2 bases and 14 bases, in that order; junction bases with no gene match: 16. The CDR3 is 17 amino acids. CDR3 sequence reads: CASSQYQGQTSGSPKFF. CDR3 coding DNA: TGTGCCAGCAGCCAATATCAGGGACAGACTAGCGGGAGCCCTAAGTTCTTC.

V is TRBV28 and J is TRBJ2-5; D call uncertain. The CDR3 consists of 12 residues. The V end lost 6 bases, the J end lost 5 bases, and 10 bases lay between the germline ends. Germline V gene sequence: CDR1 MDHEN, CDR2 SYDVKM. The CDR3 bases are TGTGCCAGCAGCCCACACTCGGAGACCCAGTACTTC. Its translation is CASSPHSETQYF.

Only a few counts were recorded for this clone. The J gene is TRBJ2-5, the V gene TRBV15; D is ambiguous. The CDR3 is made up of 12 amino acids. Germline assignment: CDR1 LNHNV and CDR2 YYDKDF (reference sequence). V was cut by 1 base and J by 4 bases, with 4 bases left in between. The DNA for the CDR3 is TGTGCCACCAGCAGAGGTGCAGAGACCCAGTACTTC. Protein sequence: CATSRGAETQYF.